The text below deals with one TCR beta chain. Its target is unknown. The CDR3 covers 12 residues. The V gene's germline CDR1 is MNHNY and CDR2 SVGAGI (reference sequence). Deletions cut 5 bases from V and 7 bases from J, with 6 bases between. The data belong to a study of cytomegalovirus exposure and HLA in healthy donors. For the study at large: One earlier analysis, a look at some 180 million T cells, found some 120 million unique TCR beta sequences.

The study, taken as a whole, reports: Reportedly, fewer N-insertions than the approximately 690-donor mean appeared in an Asian-associated ancestry cluster in a later analysis.

PCR used 60 Vbeta primers and 13 Jbeta primers. Sequenced by immunoSEQ multiplex PCR; TCRdb stores in-frame clones only, minus some. The table lists around 160,000 clones, around 75% of them singletons. Sequencing was performed on PBMCs. The sequence came from a man aged 18-30 years in good health and CMV-seropositive. The genes are TRBV6-6 and TRBJ1-6; D not certain. Here the CDR3 reads CASSPQNSPLHF. In DNA, the CDR3 is TGTGCCAGCAGTCCCCAGAATTCACCCCTCCACTTT.